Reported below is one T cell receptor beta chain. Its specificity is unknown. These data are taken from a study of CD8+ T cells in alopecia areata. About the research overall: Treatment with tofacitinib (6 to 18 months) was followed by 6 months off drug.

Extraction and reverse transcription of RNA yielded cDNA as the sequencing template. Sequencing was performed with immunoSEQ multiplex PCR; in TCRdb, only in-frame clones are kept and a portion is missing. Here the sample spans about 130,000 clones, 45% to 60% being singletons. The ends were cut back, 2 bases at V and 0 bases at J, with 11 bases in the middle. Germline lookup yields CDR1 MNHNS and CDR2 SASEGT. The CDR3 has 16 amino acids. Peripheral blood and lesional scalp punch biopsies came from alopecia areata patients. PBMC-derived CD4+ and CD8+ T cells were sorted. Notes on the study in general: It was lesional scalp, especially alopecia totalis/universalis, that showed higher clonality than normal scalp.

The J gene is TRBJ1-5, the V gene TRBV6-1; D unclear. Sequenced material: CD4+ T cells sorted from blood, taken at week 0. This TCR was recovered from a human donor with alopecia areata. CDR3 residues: CASSESFGISNQPQHF. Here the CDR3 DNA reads TGTGCCAGCAGTGAAAGTTTTGGTATTAGCAATCAGCCCCAGCATTTT.